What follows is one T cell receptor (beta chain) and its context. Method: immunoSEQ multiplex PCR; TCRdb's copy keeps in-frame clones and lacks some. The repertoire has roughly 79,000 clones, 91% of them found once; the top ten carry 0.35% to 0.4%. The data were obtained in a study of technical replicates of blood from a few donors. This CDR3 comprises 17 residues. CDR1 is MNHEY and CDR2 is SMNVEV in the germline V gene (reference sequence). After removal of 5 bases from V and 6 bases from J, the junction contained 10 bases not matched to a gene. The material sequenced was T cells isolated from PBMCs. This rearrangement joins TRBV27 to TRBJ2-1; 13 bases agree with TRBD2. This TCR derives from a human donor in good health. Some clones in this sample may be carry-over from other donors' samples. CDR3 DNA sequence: TGTGCCAGCAGTCCCCAACTAGCGGGAGGGCGACGCAATGAGCAGTTCTTC. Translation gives CASSPQLAGGRRNEQFF.